A single sample gave rise to the 5 T cell receptor beta chains below, sequenced in a study of shared clonotypes between healthy human individuals. TCRdb keeps only in-frame clones here, not all; method: immunoSEQ multiplex PCR. This table has about 1.5 million clones, under 99% appearing once. Specimen: naive CD4+ T cells sorted from blood. The subset is: CD45RA+ positively selected. Receptors originate from a man aged 25-45 years in good health.

V is TRBV18 and J is TRBJ2-2; D perhaps matches TRBD1 (6 bases). Germline V lookup: CDR1 KGHSH, CDR2 LQKENI. CDR3 size: 15 residues. Trimming removed 3 bases from V and 1 base from J, with 9 bases in between. The CDR3 coding sequence is TGTGCCAGCTCACCTCAGGGGATGAACACCGGGGAGCTGTTTTTT. Its translation is CASSPQGMNTGELFF.

A note on this clone: Distinct nucleotide sequences in the sample also encode this CDR3. The rearrangement links TRBV5-1 to TRBJ2-6, with D uncertain. Germline CDR1 reads SGHRS; CDR2 reads YFSETQ. Trimming shortened V by 0 bases and J by 0 bases, and 4 bases separated the two germline ends. The CDR3 contains 15 residues. CDR3 sequence reads: CASSLGASGANVLTF. CDR3 nucleotides: TGCGCCAGCAGCTTGGGTGCCTCTGGGGCCAACGTCCTGACTTTC. The complete variable domain, with remaining parts taken from reference TRBV5-1 and TRBJ2-6, reads KAGVTQTPRYLIKTRGQQVTLSCSPISGHRSVSWYQQTPGQGLQFLFEYFSETQRNKGNFPGRFSGRQFSNSRSEMNVSTLELGDSALYLCASSLGASGANVLTFGAGSRLTVL.

As for this clone: Distinct nucleotide sequences in the sample also encode this CDR3. The gene calls are TRBV7-8 and TRBJ1-5; 9 bases fit TRBD1. V gave up 1 base and J gave up 6 bases; unmatched junction bases: 1. CDR3 size: 14 residues. Germline-derived CDR1 and CDR2 are SGHVS and FQNEAQ. CDR3 sequence reads: CASSLGGQGQPQHF. CDR3 sequence (DNA): TGTGCCAGCAGCTTAGGGGGACAGGGTCAGCCCCAGCATTTT.

This chain connects TRBV13 to TRBJ2-7; D is perhaps TRBD1 or TRBD2 (7 bases each). CDR3 length: 13 residues. V lost 3 bases and J lost 5, with 11 bases in between. The V gene's germline CDR1 is PRHDT and CDR2 FYEKMQ (reference sequence). The CDR3 sequence is CASSFRGRDEQYF. As DNA, the CDR3 is TGTGCCAGCAGCTTCAGGGGGAGGGACGAGCAGTACTTC.

The V gene is TRBV2, the J gene TRBJ1-1; D gene uncertain. Germline V gives CDR1 SNHLY, CDR2 FYNNEI. The CDR3 covers 10 residues. Trimming took off 6 bases at V and 8 bases at J, with 7 bases between the two ends. The CDR3 nucleotides are TGTGCCAGCAGACGGGTCGAAGCTTTCTTT. This translates into CASRRVEAFF.